The clone carrying this TCR beta chain has just one count. As originally analysed: Estimation of nucleated cell counts relied on the amplification of reference gene primers. Assay: immunoSEQ multiplex PCR; the TCRdb copy retains only in-frame clones and omits some. V and J calls and clone size are given by that table; D and trimming were obtained from the DNA. The sample has 350,000 to 450,000 clones; roughly 85% are singletons. The data derive from a study of blood T cell repertoires in COVID-19. From germline, CDR1 is SGHRS and CDR2 YFSETQ. The V segment lost 2 bases and the J segment 0 bases; nucleotides outside the gene matches: 4. The CDR3 runs to 15 residues.

The chain recombines TRBV5-1 with TRBJ1-1; 7 nucleotides agree with TRBD1. The source material was peripheral blood. The receptor's source is a woman aged 18-30 years with acute or convalescent COVID-19. DNA for the CDR3: TGCGCCAGCAGCTTAAGAACAGGGGTGAACACTGAAGCTTTCTTT. Its translation is CASSLRTGVNTEAFF. The entire variable domain, with the rest obtained from reference TRBV5-1 and TRBJ1-1, is as follows: KAGVTQTPRYLIKTRGQQVTLSCSPISGHRSVSWYQQTPGQGLQFLFEYFSETQRNKGNFPGRFSGRQFSNSRSEMNVSTLELGDSALYLCASSLRTGVNTEAFFGQGTRLTVV.